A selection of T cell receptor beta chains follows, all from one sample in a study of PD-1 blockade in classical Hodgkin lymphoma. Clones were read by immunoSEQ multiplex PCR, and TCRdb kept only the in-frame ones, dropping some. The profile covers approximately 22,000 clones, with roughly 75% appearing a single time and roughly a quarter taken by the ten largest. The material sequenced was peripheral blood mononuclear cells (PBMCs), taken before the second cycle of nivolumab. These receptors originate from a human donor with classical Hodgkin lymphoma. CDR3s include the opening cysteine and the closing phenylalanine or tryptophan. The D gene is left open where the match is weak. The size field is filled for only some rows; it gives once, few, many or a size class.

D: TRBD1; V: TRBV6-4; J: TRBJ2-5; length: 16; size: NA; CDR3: CASRRGRQGAGETQYF; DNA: TGTGCCAGCAGGAGGGGGCGACAGGGGGCGGGTGAGACCCAGTACTTC
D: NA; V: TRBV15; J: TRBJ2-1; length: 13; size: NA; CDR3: CATSTNRDNEQFF; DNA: TGTGCCACCAGCACAAACAGAGACAATGAGCAGTTCTTC
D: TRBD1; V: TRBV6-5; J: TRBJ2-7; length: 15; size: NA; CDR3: CASTDPGTGEYEQYF; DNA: TGTGCCAGCACCGACCCCGGGACAGGGGAATACGAGCAGTACTTC
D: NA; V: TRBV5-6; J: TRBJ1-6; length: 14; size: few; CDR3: CASSFSGVDSPLHF; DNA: TGTGCCAGCAGCTTTTCTGGCGTTGATTCACCCCTCCACTTT
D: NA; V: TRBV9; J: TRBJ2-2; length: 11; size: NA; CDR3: CASSVAGELFF; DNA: TGTGCCAGCAGCGTAGCCGGGGAGCTGTTTTTT
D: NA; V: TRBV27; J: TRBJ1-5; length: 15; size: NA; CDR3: CASSFQGLGNQPQHF; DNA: TGTGCCAGCAGTTTCCAGGGTCTGGGGAATCAGCCCCAGCATTTT
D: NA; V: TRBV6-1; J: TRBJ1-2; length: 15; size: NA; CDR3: CASSRTGSGGYGYTF; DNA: TGTGCCAGCAGTCGAACAGGGTCGGGGGGGTATGGCTACACCTTC
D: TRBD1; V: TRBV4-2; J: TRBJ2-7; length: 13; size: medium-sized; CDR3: CASSQNRGYEQYF; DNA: TGTGCCAGCAGCCAGAACAGGGGATACGAGCAGTACTTC
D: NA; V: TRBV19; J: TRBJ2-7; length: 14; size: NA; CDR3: CASSQGPNSYEQYF; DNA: TGTGCCAGTTCACAGGGACCCAACTCCTACGAGCAGTACTTC
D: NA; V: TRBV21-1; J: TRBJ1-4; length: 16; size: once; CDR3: CASSATWTQNWEKLFF; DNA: TGTGCCAGCAGCGCCACCTGGACTCAGAATTGGGAAAAACTGTTTTTT
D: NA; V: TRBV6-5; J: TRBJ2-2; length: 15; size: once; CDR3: CASSWGAANTGELFF; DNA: TGTGCCAGCAGTTGGGGGGCTGCGAACACCGGGGAGCTGTTTTTT
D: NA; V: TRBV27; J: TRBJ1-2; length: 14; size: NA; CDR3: CASSLGGFPYGYTF; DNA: TGTGCCAGCAGTTTAGGTGGCTTCCCCTATGGCTACACCTTC
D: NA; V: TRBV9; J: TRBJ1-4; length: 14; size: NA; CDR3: CASSAQLQGEKLFF; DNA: TGTGCCAGCAGCGCGCAGCTCCAGGGGGAAAAACTGTTTTTT
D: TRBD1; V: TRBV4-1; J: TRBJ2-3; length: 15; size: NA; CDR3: CASTQRTGSTDTQYF; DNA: TGCGCCAGCACTCAGAGGACAGGGAGCACAGATACGCAGTATTTT
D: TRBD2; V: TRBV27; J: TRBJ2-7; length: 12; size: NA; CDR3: CASSLSTGLKYF; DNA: TGTGCCAGCAGTTTATCTACGGGACTAAAGTACTTC
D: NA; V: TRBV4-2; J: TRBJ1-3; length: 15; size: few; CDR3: CASSQDFSDGNTIYF; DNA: TGTGCCAGCAGCCAAGATTTTTCAGATGGAAACACCATATATTTT
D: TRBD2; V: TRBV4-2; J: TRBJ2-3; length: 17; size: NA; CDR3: CASSLRGASGKTDTQYF; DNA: TGTGCCAGCAGCCTCCGGGGGGCTAGCGGGAAAACAGATACGCAGTATTTT
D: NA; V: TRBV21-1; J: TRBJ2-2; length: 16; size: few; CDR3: CASSKRTSGSTGELFF; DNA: TGTGCCAGCAGCAAAAGGACTAGCGGGAGCACCGGGGAGCTGTTTTTT
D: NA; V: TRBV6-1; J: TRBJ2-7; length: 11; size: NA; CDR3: CASSDQREQYF; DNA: TGTGCCAGCAGTGATCAGAGGGAGCAGTACTTC
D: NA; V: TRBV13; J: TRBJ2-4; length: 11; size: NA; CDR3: CASRAKNIQYF; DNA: TGTGCCAGCCGGGCCAAAAACATTCAGTACTTC
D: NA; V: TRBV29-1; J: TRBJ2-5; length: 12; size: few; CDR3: CSAGRDQETQYF; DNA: TGCAGCGCGGGACGGGACCAAGAGACCCAGTACTTC
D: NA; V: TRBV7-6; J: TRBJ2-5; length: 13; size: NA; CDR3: CASSLDYRETQYF; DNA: TGTGCCAGCAGCTTAGACTACCGGGAGACCCAGTACTTC
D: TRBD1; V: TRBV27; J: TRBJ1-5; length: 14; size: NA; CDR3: CASKITGGDQPQHF; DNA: TGTGCCAGCAAAATAACAGGGGGTGATCAGCCCCAGCATTTT
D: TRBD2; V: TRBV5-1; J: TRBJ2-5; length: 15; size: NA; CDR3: CASAGTSGNQETQYF; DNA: TGCGCCAGTGCCGGGACTAGCGGAAACCAAGAGACCCAGTACTTC
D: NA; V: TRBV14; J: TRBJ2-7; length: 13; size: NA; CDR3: CASSQKGYYEQYF; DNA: TGTGCCAGCAGCCAAAAGGGTTATTACGAGCAGTACTTC
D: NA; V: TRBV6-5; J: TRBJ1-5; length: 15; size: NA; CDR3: CASSPKWGPNQPQHF; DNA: TGTGCCAGCAGTCCCAAGTGGGGGCCCAACCAGCCCCAGCATTTT
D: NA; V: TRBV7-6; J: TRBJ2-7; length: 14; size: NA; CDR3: CASGKGSGAYEQYF; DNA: TGTGCCAGCGGGAAGGGTAGCGGAGCCTACGAGCAGTACTTC
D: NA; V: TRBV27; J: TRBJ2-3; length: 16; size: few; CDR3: CASSLRASEWTDTQYF; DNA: TGTGCCAGCAGTTTACGGGCTAGCGAGTGGACAGATACGCAGTATTTT
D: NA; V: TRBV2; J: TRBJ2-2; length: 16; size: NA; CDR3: CASSRDLFQFTGELFF; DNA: TGTGCCAGCAGCCGCGACTTATTCCAATTCACCGGGGAGCTGTTTTTT
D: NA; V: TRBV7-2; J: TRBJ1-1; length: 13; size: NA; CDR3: CASSSRQNTEAFF; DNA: TGTGCCAGCAGCTCCCGACAGAACACTGAAGCTTTCTTT
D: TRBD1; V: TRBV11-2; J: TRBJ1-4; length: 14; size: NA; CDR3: CASSLGQGPEKLFF; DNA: TGTGCCAGCAGCTTGGGACAGGGGCCTGAAAAACTGTTTTTT
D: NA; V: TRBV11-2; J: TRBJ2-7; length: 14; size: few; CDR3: CASSLTAATYEQYF; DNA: TGTGCCAGCAGCTTAACAGCGGCTACCTACGAGCAGTACTTC
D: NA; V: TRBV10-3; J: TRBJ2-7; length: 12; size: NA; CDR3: CASGTETYEQYF; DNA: TGTGCCAGCGGGACGGAAACCTACGAGCAGTACTTC